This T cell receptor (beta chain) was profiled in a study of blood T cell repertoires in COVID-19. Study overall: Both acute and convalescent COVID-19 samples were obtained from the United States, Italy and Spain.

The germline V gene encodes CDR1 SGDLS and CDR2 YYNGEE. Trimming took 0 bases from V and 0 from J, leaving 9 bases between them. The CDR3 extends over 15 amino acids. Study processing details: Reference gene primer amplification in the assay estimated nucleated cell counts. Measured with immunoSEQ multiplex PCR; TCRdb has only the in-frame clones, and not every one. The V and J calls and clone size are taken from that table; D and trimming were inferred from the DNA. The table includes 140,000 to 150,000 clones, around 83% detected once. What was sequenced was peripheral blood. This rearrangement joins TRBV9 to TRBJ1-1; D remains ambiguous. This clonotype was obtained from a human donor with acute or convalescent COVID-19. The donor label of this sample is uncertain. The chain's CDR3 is CASSVVSGMNTEAFF. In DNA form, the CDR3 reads TGTGCCAGCAGCGTAGTATCCGGGATGAACACTGAAGCTTTCTTT. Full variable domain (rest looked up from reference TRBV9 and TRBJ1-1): DSGVTQTPKHLITATGQRVTLRCSPRSGDLSVYWYQQSLDQGLQFLIQYYNGEERAKGNILERFSAQQFPDLHSELNLSSLELGDSALYFCASSVVSGMNTEAFFGQGTRLTVV.